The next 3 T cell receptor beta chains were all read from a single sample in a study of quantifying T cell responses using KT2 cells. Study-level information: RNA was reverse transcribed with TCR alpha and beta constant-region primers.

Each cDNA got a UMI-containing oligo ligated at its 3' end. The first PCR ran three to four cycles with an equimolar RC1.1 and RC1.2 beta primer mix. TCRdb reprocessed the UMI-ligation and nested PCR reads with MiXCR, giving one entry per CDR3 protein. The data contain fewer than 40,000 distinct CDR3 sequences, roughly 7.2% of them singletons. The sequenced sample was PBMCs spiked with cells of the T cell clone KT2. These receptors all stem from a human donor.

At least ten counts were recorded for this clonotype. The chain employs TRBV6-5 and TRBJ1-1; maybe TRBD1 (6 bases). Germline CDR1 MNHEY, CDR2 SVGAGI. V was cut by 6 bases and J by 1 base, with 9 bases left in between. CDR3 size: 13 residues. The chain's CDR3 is CASRTGQNTEAFF. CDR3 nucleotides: TGTGCCAGCAGGACAGGCCAGAACACTGAAGCTTTCTTT.

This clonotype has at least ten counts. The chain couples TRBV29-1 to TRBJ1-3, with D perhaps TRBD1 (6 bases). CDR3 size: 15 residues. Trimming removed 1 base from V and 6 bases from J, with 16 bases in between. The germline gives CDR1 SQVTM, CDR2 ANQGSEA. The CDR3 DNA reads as TGCAGCGTTGAAGGTGTCCGGGACACGTCAAACACCATATATTTT. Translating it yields CSVEGVRDTSNTIYF. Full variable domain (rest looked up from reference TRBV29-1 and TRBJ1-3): SAVISQKPSRDICQRGTSLTIQCQVDSQVTMMFWYRQQPGQSLTLIATANQGSEATYESGFVIDKFPISRPNLTFSTLTVSNMSPEDSSIYLCSVEGVRDTSNTIYFGEGSWLTVV.

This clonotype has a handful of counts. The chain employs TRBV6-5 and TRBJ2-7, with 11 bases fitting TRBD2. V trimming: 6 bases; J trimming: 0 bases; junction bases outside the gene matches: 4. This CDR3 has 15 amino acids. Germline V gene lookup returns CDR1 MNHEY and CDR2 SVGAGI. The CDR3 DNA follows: TGTGCCAGCAGGTTCGGACTAGCGGGCTCCTACGAGCAGTACTTC. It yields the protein CASRFGLAGSYEQYF.